The 25 T cell receptor beta chains below all came from one sample that was sequenced in a study of CD8 T cells in Susac syndrome. The RNA, 0.5 to 1 ug, was put through reverse transcription using random hexamers. TCRdb passed the immunoSEQ multiplex PCR reads through MiXCR, listing each CDR3 protein once. The table lists 150,000 to 200,000 distinct CDR3 sequences, around 96% of them singletons, with around 0.12% in the top ten. Sequencing input: CD4+ T cells from PBMCs. Every receptor here comes from a human donor with Susac syndrome.

This clonotype has a single count. The chain is built from TRBV6-5 and TRBJ2-7; D possibly corresponds to TRBD1 (5 bases). The V end lost 0 bases, the J end lost 3 bases, and 9 bases lay between the germline ends. Per the germline V gene, CDR1 is MNHEY and CDR2 is SVGAGI. The CDR3 is made up of 14 amino acids. The CDR3 sequence is CASSYSRVGYEQYF. DNA of the CDR3: TGTGCCAGCAGTTACTCCAGGGTTGGCTACGAGCAGTACTTC.

The rearrangement uses TRBV2 and TRBJ2-2; 7 nucleotides align to TRBD2. Trimming cost V 4 bases and J 3 bases; bases outside gene matches: 2. CDR1 and CDR2 from the germline V gene are SNHLY and FYNNEI. The CDR3 totals 14 residues. CDR3 residues: CASSGTRDTGELFF. The CDR3 DNA sequence: TGTGCCAGCAGTGGGACTAGGGACACCGGGGAGCTGTTTTTT. The full variable domain, with the rest looked up from reference TRBV2 and TRBJ2-2, is EPEVTQTPSHQVTQMGQEVILRCVPISNHLYFYWYRQILGQKVEFLVSFYNNEISEKSEIFDDQFSVERPDGSNFTLKIRSTKLEDSAMYFCASSGTRDTGELFFGEGSRLTVL.

The chain carries TRBV29-1 and TRBJ2-6; D remains ambiguous. Deletions cut 6 bases from V and 0 bases from J, with 6 bases between. In germline, CDR1 is SQVTM, CDR2 ANQGSEA. The CDR3 consists of 13 residues. CDR3 nucleotide sequence: TGCAGCGTCACCCGCTCTGGGGCCAACGTCCTGACTTTC. It specifies CSVTRSGANVLTF.

A single count supports this clonotype. The chain uses TRBV7-2 and TRBJ2-1, with D uncertain. The CDR3 extends over 14 amino acids. Trimming left V 3 bases short and J 7 bases short, with 13 bases between. Germline V CDR1 and CDR2: SGHTA, FQGNSA. CDR3 nucleotide sequence: TGTGCCAGCAGCTTCGCACTCGGCGAGAATGAGCAGTTCTTC. This codes for CASSFALGENEQFF.

The J gene is TRBJ2-6, the V gene TRBV2; 8 nucleotides match TRBD1. V was pared by 7 bases and J by 0 bases, with 8 bases of the junction left unmatched. CDR1 is SNHLY and CDR2 is FYNNEI in the germline V gene. CDR3 length equals 17 residues. Written as DNA, the CDR3 is TGTGCCAGCATTCGGGACAGGCCTCTCTCTGGGGCCAACGTCCTGACTTTC. Translating it yields CASIRDRPLSGANVLTF. Variable domain in full (rest from reference TRBV2 and TRBJ2-6): EPEVTQTPSHQVTQMGQEVILRCVPISNHLYFYWYRQILGQKVEFLVSFYNNEISEKSEIFDDQFSVERPDGSNFTLKIRSTKLEDSAMYFCASIRDRPLSGANVLTFGAGSRLTVL.

The J gene is TRBJ2-1, the V gene TRBV4-1, with 7 bases that match TRBD2. J was trimmed by 8 bases and V by 1 base; bases with no gene match: 8. Germline lookup yields CDR1 MGHRA and CDR2 YSYEKL. The CDR3 consists of 15 residues. CDR3 nucleotides: TGCGCCAGCAGCCAAGTGGGAGGGTTTGGGGATGAGCAGTTCTTC. It encodes CASSQVGGFGDEQFF.

This clonotype appeared once. The chain couples TRBV11-2 to TRBJ1-1; D gene ambiguous. Trimming removed 5 bases at V and 0 bases at J, with 13 bases between. Germline V gives CDR1 SGHAT, CDR2 FQNNGV. The CDR3 loop spans 15 amino acids. CDR3 nucleotide sequence: TGTGCCAGCAGCCTGGCGTGGGTATTGAACACTGAAGCTTTCTTT. Translating gives CASSLAWVLNTEAFF. The full variable domain, in which reference TRBV11-2 and TRBJ1-1 provide the parts outside the CDR3, is EAGVAQSPRYKIIEKRQSVAFWCNPISGHATLYWYQQILGQGPKLLIQFQNNGVVDDSQLPKDRFSAERLKGVDSTLKIQPAKLEDSAVYLCASSLAWVLNTEAFFGQGTRLTVV.

The chain carries TRBV3-1 and TRBJ1-2; 8 bases fit TRBD1. Germline values: CDR1 LGHDT, CDR2 YNNKEL (reference sequence). This CDR3 has 15 amino acids. Germline trimming cut 0 bases from V and 3 bases from J; bases unmatched to any gene: 3. This chain's CDR3 is CASSQEVGQDYGYTF. Written as DNA, the CDR3 is TGTGCCAGCAGCCAAGAGGTGGGACAGGACTATGGCTACACCTTC.

The V call is TRBV7-9, the J call TRBJ2-3; D may be TRBD2 (5 bases). Germline-derived CDR1 and CDR2 are SEHNR and FQNEAQ (reference sequence). There are 14 residues in the CDR3. Trimming shortened V by 4 bases and J by 2 bases, and 10 bases separated the two germline ends. In nucleotides, the CDR3 is TGTGCCAGCAGCTCAGCGGTCCCCACAGATACGCAGTATTTT. It is translated as CASSSAVPTDTQYF.

The chain is built from TRBV3-1 and TRBJ2-7; D might be TRBD1 (5 bases). The CDR3 loop spans 14 amino acids. Trimming stripped 0 bases from V and 2 bases from J, with 8 bases between. Germline V gives CDR1 LGHDT, CDR2 YNNKEL (reference sequence). The CDR3 coding sequence is TGTGCCAGCAGCCAAGATGACAGAACCTACGAGCAGTACGTC. This encodes CASSQDDRTYEQYV.

The chain uses TRBV9 and TRBJ1-1; D unclear. The length of the CDR3 is 13 residues. In germline, CDR1 is SGDLS, CDR2 YYNGEE. V was trimmed by 4 bases and J by 6 bases, leaving 13 bases between them. The DNA for the CDR3 is TGTGCCAGCAGCTTAACGGGGTCGGCTGAAGCTTTCTTT. Amino acid sequence: CASSLTGSAEAFF.

The V gene is TRBV29-1, the J gene TRBJ2-1; 7 bases are a match to TRBD2. J lost 7 bases, V lost 4 bases, and 10 bases had no gene match. Germline V lookup: CDR1 SQVTM, CDR2 ANQGSEA. CDR3 length: 14 amino acids. CDR3 amino acids: CSVGVSGLQNEQFF. As DNA, the CDR3 is TGCAGCGTTGGGGTTAGCGGGCTTCAGAATGAGCAGTTCTTC.

The V gene is TRBV4-2, the J gene TRBJ2-4; maybe TRBD1 (6 bases). The CDR3 length is 15 residues. The V end was cut by 0 bases, the J end by 7 bases, with 13 bases between. From germline, CDR1 is LGHNA and CDR2 YNFKEQ. The CDR3 nucleotides are TGTGCCAGCAGCCAAGATAGGGACCAGGGGAACATTCAGTACTTC. It specifies CASSQDRDQGNIQYF.

This clonotype was seen once. The chain joins TRBV20-1 to TRBJ2-3; D is perhaps TRBD1 or TRBD2 (5 bases each). CDR1 DFQATT and CDR2 SNEGSKA come from the germline V gene (reference sequence). The V and J ends lost 0 bases and 2 bases respectively, with 12 bases between them. The CDR3 extends over 15 amino acids. The chain's CDR3 is CSARDQRGPTDTQYF. Written as DNA, the CDR3 is TGCAGTGCTAGAGATCAGAGGGGACCCACAGATACGCAGTATTTT.

The chain couples TRBV5-1 to TRBJ1-1; D is unresolved. The germline V gene has CDR1 SGHRS and CDR2 YFSETQ. V dropped 0 bases and J dropped 0 bases, with 6 bases sitting between them. The CDR3 extends over 14 amino acids. CDR3 DNA sequence: TGCGCCAGCAGCTTGGCCGTGTTGAACACTGAAGCTTTCTTT. It is translated as CASSLAVLNTEAFF. The full variable domain, its missing parts supplied by reference TRBV5-1 and TRBJ1-1, is KAGVTQTPRYLIKTRGQQVTLSCSPISGHRSVSWYQQTPGQGLQFLFEYFSETQRNKGNFPGRFSGRQFSNSRSEMNVSTLELGDSALYLCASSLAVLNTEAFFGQGTRLTVV.

V gene TRBV28 combines with J gene TRBJ2-3, with a weak D call TRBD2 (5 bases). V was pared by 2 bases and J by 2 bases, with 8 bases between. Germline CDR1 MDHEN, CDR2 SYDVKM. The CDR3 consists of 14 residues. CDR3 protein: CASSLEGATDTQYF. Written as DNA, the CDR3 is TGTGCCAGCAGTTTAGAGGGAGCCACAGATACGCAGTATTTT.

CDR3 nucleotides: TGTGCCAGCGCCCCCCGGGAGACCCAGTACTTC. Translation gives CASAPRETQYF. The chain uses TRBV2 and TRBJ2-5; D is uncertain. The CDR3 spans 11 residues. CDR1 and CDR2 (germline): SNHLY, FYNNEI. The V end was cut by 8 bases, the J end by 5 bases, with 9 bases between.

The chain employs TRBV18 and TRBJ2-3, with D possibly being TRBD1 (5 bases). CDR1 KGHSH and CDR2 LQKENI come from the germline V gene. There are 13 residues in the CDR3. Trimming shortened V by 3 bases and J by 6 bases, and 10 bases separated the two germline ends. The CDR3 coding sequence is TGTGCCAGCTCACCGACCGGACATGATACGCAGTATTTT. It yields the protein CASSPTGHDTQYF. Full variable domain (rest looked up from reference TRBV18 and TRBJ2-3): NAGVMQNPRHLVRRRGQEARLRCSPMKGHSHVYWYRQLPEEGLKFMVYLQKENIIDESGMPKERFSAEFPKEGPSILRIQQVVRGDSAAYFCASSPTGHDTQYFGPGTRLTVL.

The chain is built from TRBV14 and TRBJ2-5; D gene uncertain. The germline V gene encodes CDR1 SGHDN and CDR2 FVKESK. Trimming pared 4 bases from V and 9 bases from J, leaving 15 bases between. This CDR3 is built from 13 residues. The DNA for the CDR3 is TGTGCCAGCAGCCCCCTGGGGTCCTCTGCCCAGTACTTC. Translation: CASSPLGSSAQYF.

V gene TRBV29-1 combines with J gene TRBJ2-5; no clear D gene. Germline V gene sequence: CDR1 SQVTM, CDR2 ANQGSEA. CDR3 length: 12 amino acids. V was trimmed by 5 bases and J by 1 base, leaving 8 bases between them. The CDR3 reads CSVSNIQETQYF. CDR3 bases: TGCAGCGTTTCCAATATCCAAGAGACCCAGTACTTC.

This clonotype was detected only once. This chain joins TRBV5-1 and TRBJ1-5; maybe TRBD1 (5 bases). Germline CDR1 and CDR2: SGHRS and YFSETQ. V gave up 0 bases and J gave up 3 bases, with 10 bases separating them. The CDR3 length is 15 residues. CDR3 region: CASSLGTIPNQPQHF. For the CDR3, the DNA is TGCGCCAGCAGCTTGGGGACAATTCCCAATCAGCCCCAGCATTTT.

About this clonotype itself: An end of the junction differs from the germline gene, which may be a read error. V is TRBV6-2 or TRBV6-3 and J is TRBJ2-7; TRBD1 agrees at 7 bases. In germline, CDR1 is MNHEY, CDR2 SVGEGT. This CDR3 is 14 amino acids long. The CDR3 loop is CASIGQAHSDEQYF. The CDR3 DNA follows: TGTGCCAGCATTGGACAGGCACACTCCGACGAGCAGTACTTC.

CDR3 protein: CASSARGYQETQYF. The CDR3 DNA reads as TGTGCCAGCAGCGCCCGGGGATACCAAGAGACCCAGTACTTC. The V call is TRBV7-9, the J call TRBJ2-5, with a weak D call TRBD2 (5 bases). Germline CDR1 is SEHNR and CDR2 is FQNEAQ (reference sequence). Deletions cut 5 bases from V and 0 bases from J, with 10 bases between. This CDR3 spans 14 amino acids.

The rearrangement links TRBV4-2 to TRBJ2-1, with 7 bases matching TRBD2. The CDR3 has 17 amino acids. V gave up 0 bases and J gave up 2 bases; unmatched junction bases: 7. Per germline, CDR1 LGHNA and CDR2 YNFKEQ. DNA for the CDR3: TGTGCCAGCAGCCAAGAAGGAGGGCGGGGGACCTACAATGAGCAGTTCTTC. It translates to CASSQEGGRGTYNEQFF.

The J gene is TRBJ1-5, the V gene TRBV6-4; D call uncertain. Trimming removed 5 bases at V and 0 bases at J, with 8 bases between. The CDR3 runs to 14 residues. CDR1 and CDR2 from the germline V gene are MRHNA and SNTAGT. The CDR3 is CASSPVYSNQPQHF. The CDR3, as DNA: TGTGCCAGCAGTCCAGTCTATAGCAATCAGCCCCAGCATTTT.